This TCR beta chain derives from a study of identical twins. The study, taken as a whole, reports: Conclusions came from cross-sectional statistical analysis, not from following the same donors. Part of the zero-insertion signal could reflect confounding by invariant MAIT and iNKT cells.

Each CDR3 protein gets one entry after TCRdb re-called the 5' RACE reads with MiXCR. The repertoire holds about 330,000 distinct CDR3 sequences, with roughly 12% as singletons. The germline V gene has CDR1 SEHNR and CDR2 FQNEAQ (reference sequence). CDR3 length equals 13 residues. The V gene end was trimmed by 6 bases and the J gene end by 7 bases; junction bases not matched to a gene: 6. This clonotype was found a few times. Its antigen remains unidentified. These data were likewise used in another study, on yellow fever vaccine responses in identical twins.

The clonotype originates from a woman younger than 35 in good health. Source material: CD8+ T cells sorted from blood. This chain connects TRBV7-9 to TRBJ2-1, with 7 positions matching TRBD2. The CDR3 loop reads CASSTTSRNEQFF. The CDR3 DNA reads TGTGCCAGCAGTACGACTAGCCGGAATGAGCAGTTCTTC.